Following are 8 T cell receptor beta chains from one sample sequenced in a study of T cells in Graves' hyperthyroidism and ophthalmopathy. There were TCR beta CDR3 regions amplified from RNA transcripts. The primer set for the first-round RT-PCR of the TCR CDR3 was HTBI. One entry per CDR3 protein results from TCRdb running MiXCR on the multiplex PCR reads. The sample includes about 360,000 distinct CDR3 sequences, roughly 13% of them seen just once. Input material: blood. The origin of the receptors is a man aged 25-40 years with Graves' hyperthyroidism that later progressed to Graves' ophthalmopathy.

At least ten counts were recorded for this clonotype. The chain links TRBV28 to TRBJ2-5; 7 bases match TRBD1. V was clipped by 2 bases and J by 6 bases; unmatched bases: 9. Germline V gene lookup returns CDR1 MDHEN and CDR2 SYDVKM. The CDR3 contains 15 residues. CDR3 loop: CASSLTRTGGKTQYF. The CDR3 DNA sequence: TGTGCCAGCAGTTTAACCCGGACAGGTGGGAAGACCCAGTACTTC.

This clonotype was found many times. This sequence joins TRBV2 and TRBJ2-5, with D unresolved. The CDR3 has 13 amino acids. Germline values: CDR1 SNHLY, CDR2 FYNNEI. The germline V and J ends were trimmed by 4 bases and 2 bases, with 8 bases remaining between them. As DNA, the CDR3 is TGTGCCAGCAGTGGTCAGGCGCAAGAGACCCAGTACTTC. Its translation is CASSGQAQETQYF.

V is TRBV6-5 and J is TRBJ1-6; 8 bases are shared with TRBD1. CDR1 MNHEY and CDR2 SVGAGI come from the germline V gene. J gave up 7 bases and V 1 base, and 3 bases lay outside the gene matches. The CDR3 is made up of 15 amino acids. The CDR3 DNA reads TGTGCCAGCAGTTACTTTCAGGGGGCGAATTCACCCCTCCACTTT. Protein sequence: CASSYFQGANSPLHF.

Worth noting for this clonotype: One end of the junction varies from germline; a read error may be responsible. This chain connects TRBV20-1 to TRBJ2-1, with 7 bases fitting TRBD2. The CDR3 loop spans 14 amino acids. The germline gives CDR1 DFQATT, CDR2 SNEGSKA (reference sequence). The CDR3 region is CSASFAGVYNEQLF. Here the CDR3 DNA reads TGCAGTGCTAGTTTTGCGGGGGTTTACAATGAGCAGTTATTC.

Only a few counts were recorded for this clonotype. The rearrangement joins TRBV12-5 to TRBJ2-4, with TRBD2 identical over 8 bases. Germline V gene data show CDR1 as LGHNT and CDR2 as FRNRAP. This CDR3 spans 19 amino acids. V dropped 1 base and J dropped 0; count of bases not matched to a gene: 11. CDR3 protein: CASGLDRGSGALAKNIQYF. The CDR3 region has the DNA TGTGCTAGTGGTTTGGATCGGGGTAGCGGGGCGTTAGCCAAAAACATTCAGTACTTC.

This clonotype occurred a few times. This rearrangement joins TRBV12-5 to TRBJ2-7; D unresolved. V dropped 5 bases and J dropped 2 bases, with 10 bases sitting between them. In germline, CDR1 is LGHNT, CDR2 FRNRAP. The CDR3 consists of 13 residues. This chain's CDR3 is CASGRTGPYEQYF. The DNA of the CDR3 is TGTGCTAGTGGTCGGACCGGACCCTACGAGCAGTACTTC.

This clonotype was observed many times. The V and J genes are TRBV7-9 and TRBJ2-1; the match to TRBD2 covers 12 bases. The CDR3 length is 16 residues. Germline CDR1 SEHNR, CDR2 FQNEAQ (reference sequence). The trim removed 5 bases at V and 5 bases at J, leaving 7 bases unmatched. Here the CDR3 reads CASSPTSGGYNNEQFF. DNA for the CDR3: TGTGCCAGCAGCCCGACTAGCGGGGGATATAACAATGAGCAGTTCTTC.

This clonotype occurred many times. V gene TRBV11-3 combines with J gene TRBJ1-1; TRBD1 is a possible D gene (5 bases). Germline-derived CDR1 and CDR2 are SGHNT and YENEEA. Trimming shortened V by 4 bases and J by 5 bases, and 20 bases separated the two germline ends. The CDR3 spans 16 residues. The CDR3 region has the DNA TGTGCCAGCAGCTCCCGGGGACGGGGGTTGGGGACTGAAGCTTTCTTT. Its protein product is CASSSRGRGLGTEAFF.